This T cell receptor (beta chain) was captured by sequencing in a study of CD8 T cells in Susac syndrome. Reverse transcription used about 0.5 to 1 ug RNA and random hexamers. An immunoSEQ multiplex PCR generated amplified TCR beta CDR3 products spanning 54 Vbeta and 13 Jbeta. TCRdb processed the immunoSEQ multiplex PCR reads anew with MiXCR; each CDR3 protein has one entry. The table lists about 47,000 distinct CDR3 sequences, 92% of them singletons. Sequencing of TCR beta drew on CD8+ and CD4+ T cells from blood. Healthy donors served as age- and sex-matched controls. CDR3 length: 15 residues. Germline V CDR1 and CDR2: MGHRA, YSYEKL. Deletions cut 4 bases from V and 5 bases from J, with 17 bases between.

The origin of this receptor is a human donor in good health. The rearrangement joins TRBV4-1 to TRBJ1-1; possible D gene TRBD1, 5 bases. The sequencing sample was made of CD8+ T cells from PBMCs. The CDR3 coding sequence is TGCGCCAGCAGCCCCGGACCTCAAACAGGAACTGAAGCTTTCTTT. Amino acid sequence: CASSPGPQTGTEAFF.